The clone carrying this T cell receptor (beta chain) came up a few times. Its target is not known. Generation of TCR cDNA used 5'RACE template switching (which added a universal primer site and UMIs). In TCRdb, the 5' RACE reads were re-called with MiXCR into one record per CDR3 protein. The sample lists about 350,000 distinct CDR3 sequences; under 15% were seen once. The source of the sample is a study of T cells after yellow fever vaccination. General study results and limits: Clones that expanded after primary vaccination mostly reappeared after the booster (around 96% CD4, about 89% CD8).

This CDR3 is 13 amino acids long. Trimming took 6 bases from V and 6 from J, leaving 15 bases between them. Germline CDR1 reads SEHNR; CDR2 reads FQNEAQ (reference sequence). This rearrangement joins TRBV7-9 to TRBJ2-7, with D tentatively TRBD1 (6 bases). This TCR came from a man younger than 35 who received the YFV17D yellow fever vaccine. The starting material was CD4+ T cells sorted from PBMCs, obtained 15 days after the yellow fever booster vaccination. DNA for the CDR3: TGTGCCAGCAGGTCAACAGGGTTCGCCGAGCAGTACGTC. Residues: CASRSTGFAEQYV.